Below are 4 T cell receptor beta chains sequenced from a single sample in a study of Graves' ophthalmopathy and Graves' hyperthyroidism. From RNA, the CDR3 regions of TCR beta chains were amplified and sequenced. The first-round RT-PCR employed HTBI primers together with the Qiagen OneStep RT-PCR kit. A multiplex PCR was then performed as the second round. One entry per CDR3 protein results from TCRdb running MiXCR on the multiplex PCR reads. Of about 160,000 distinct CDR3 sequences in the sample, 35% to 45% were seen once. The sample consisted of peripheral blood. Source of these receptors: a man in his thirties or forties with Graves' ophthalmopathy.

The CDR3 DNA reads TGTGCCAGCAGCACTGGGACGGAGAATTCACCCCTCCACTTT. This codes for CASSTGTENSPLHF. The chain carries TRBV6-1 and TRBJ1-6, with a possible D match to TRBD1 (5 bases). Germline V gene lookup returns CDR1 MNHNS and CDR2 SASEGT. Trimming stripped 6 bases from V and 7 bases from J, with 13 bases between. CDR3 length: 14 residues.

In its sample, this clonotype was seen once. The V gene is TRBV12-3 or TRBV12-4, the J gene TRBJ1-6; TRBD1 aligns across 7 bases. The CDR3 totals 17 residues. The V and J ends lost 3 bases and 3 bases, in that order; junction bases with no gene match: 8. The CDR3 here is CASSFATGRDYNSPLHF. CDR3 sequence (DNA): TGTGCCAGCAGTTTCGCGACAGGGAGGGACTATAATTCACCCCTCCACTTT.

The V gene is TRBV28, the J gene TRBJ1-2, with D hard to call. The CDR3 totals 15 residues. The V and J ends lost 3 bases and 6 bases respectively, with 17 bases between them. CDR1 and CDR2 from the germline V gene are MDHEN and SYDVKM. The CDR3 DNA follows: TGTGCCAGCAGTTTCGGGCAGCCGAGAATGGATGGCTACACCTTC. Translated, it gives CASSFGQPRMDGYTF.

This clonotype was detected once. No conserved phenylalanine or tryptophan is present at the end of the CDR3, so a read error is the likely explanation. V usage is TRBV6-5 and J usage is TRBJ1-5; D might be TRBD1 (6 bases). V lost 2 bases to trimming and J lost 4 bases, with 12 bases between them. Germline V lookup: CDR1 MNHEY, CDR2 SVGAGI. This CDR3 contains 15 residues. The CDR3 nucleotides are TGTGCCAGCAGTTACGACGGGACAAATAATCAGCCCCAGCATTCT. Protein: CASSYDGTNNQPQHS.